This TCR beta chain stems from a study of cytomegalovirus exposure and HLA in healthy donors. Study results and caveats: Accurate prediction of most subjects' HLA-A and HLA-B alleles from TCR beta sequences was reported. The authors excluded some V segments, including TRBV6-2 and TRBV6-3, as indistinguishable. The listing of fewer than 200 TCR beta chains classed them as cytomegalovirus-associated.

CDR1 and CDR2 from the germline V gene are SGHRS and YFSETQ. V was clipped by 4 bases and J by 7 bases; unmatched bases: 10. This CDR3 is 15 amino acids long. Primers: 60 Vbeta forward and 13 Jbeta reverse. Sequencing was performed with immunoSEQ multiplex PCR; in TCRdb, only in-frame clones are kept and a portion is missing. The data show 150,000 to 200,000 clones, 80% to 85% seen once. For this clone: Its antigen is unidentified.

The receptor's source is a woman aged 40 to 50 in good health and CMV-seronegative. The chain carries TRBV5-1 and TRBJ2-1; 8 nucleotides agree with TRBD2. Sequences were obtained from PBMCs. The CDR3 DNA is TGCGCCAGCAGCGTCGAAGCGGGAGTGGGGAATGAGCAGTTCTTC. It translates to CASSVEAGVGNEQFF. Complete variable domain (other parts from reference TRBV5-1 and TRBJ2-1): KAGVTQTPRYLIKTRGQQVTLSCSPISGHRSVSWYQQTPGQGLQFLFEYFSETQRNKGNFPGRFSGRQFSNSRSEMNVSTLELGDSALYLCASSVEAGVGNEQFFGPGTRLTVL.